The 17 T cell receptor beta chains below come from one sample, sequenced in a study of molecular identifiers for immune sequencing clone quantification. Each CDR3 protein is one row after TCRdb ran MiXCR on the PCR reads. The sample lists some 88,000 distinct CDR3 sequences, about 21% seen once, with 1% to 1.2% in the top ten. Sequencing input: naive CD8+ T cells from blood, with Jurkat cell RNA spiked in. Subset meaning: FACS-sorted CD8+CD4-CCR7+CD45RA+ naive T cells. These receptors all come from a human donor in good health. Some libraries in this study had Jurkat cell RNA spiked in.

This clonotype was observed a few times. This chain links TRBV4-2 with TRBJ1-5, with 9 bases lining up with TRBD1. V lost 0 bases and J lost 5; bases outside the gene matches: 5. This CDR3 spans 16 amino acids. Germline assignment: CDR1 LGHNA and CDR2 YNFKEQ. The CDR3 protein is CASSQDWGQGDQPQHF. The CDR3 bases are TGTGCCAGCAGCCAAGATTGGGGACAGGGAGATCAGCCCCAGCATTTT.

This clonotype was seen many times. J is TRBJ2-3 and V is TRBV7-9, with TRBD1 matching 11 bases. The CDR3 runs to 16 residues. CDR1 SEHNR and CDR2 FQNEAQ come from the germline V gene (reference sequence). V shed 5 bases, J shed 3 bases, and the junction held 7 bases outside the gene matches. CDR3 bases: TGTGCCAGCAGCATACGGACAGGGGGCGAAACAGATACGCAGTATTTT. This sequence encodes CASSIRTGGETDTQYF.

This clonotype appeared many times. The gene calls are TRBV2 and TRBJ2-1; 8 nucleotides agree with TRBD1. The length of the CDR3 is 16 residues. J lost 9 bases, V lost 4 bases, and 14 bases had no gene match. Per the germline V gene, CDR1 is SNHLY and CDR2 is FYNNEI. CDR3 sequence reads: CASSVNRGDPYGEQFF. CDR3 bases: TGTGCCAGCAGTGTCAACAGGGGGGACCCCTACGGTGAGCAGTTCTTC.

As to this clonotype: Mismatch with germline at one junction end may stem from a read error. The rearrangement uses TRBV7-9 and TRBJ2-7; 10 bases map to TRBD2. CDR1 SEHNR and CDR2 FQNEAQ come from the germline V gene (reference sequence). This CDR3 has 15 residues. CDR3 protein: CVSSHTSGGGYEQYF. The CDR3 DNA follows: TGTGTCAGCAGCCACACGAGCGGGGGGGGGTACGAGCAGTACTTC.

V gene TRBV12-3 or TRBV12-4 combines with J gene TRBJ2-7; TRBD1 matches at 11 bases. This CDR3 comprises 15 residues. Germline trimming cut 5 bases from V and 2 bases from J; bases unmatched to any gene: 5. The CDR3 region is CASSGTGGLPYEQYF. The CDR3, as DNA: TGTGCCAGCAGTGGGACAGGGGGACTACCCTACGAGCAGTACTTC.

This clonotype was seen more than once but under ten times. V is TRBV9 and J is TRBJ2-1; 11 positions match TRBD2. CDR1 SGDLS and CDR2 YYNGEE come from the germline V gene. The V segment lost 4 bases and the J segment 4 bases; nucleotides outside the gene matches: 7. The CDR3 covers 16 residues. Here the CDR3 reads CASSPVAGGPYNEQFF. CDR3 bases: TGTGCCAGCAGCCCGGTAGCGGGAGGGCCTTACAATGAGCAGTTCTTC. Based on the CDR3 plus reference TRBV9 and TRBJ2-1, the full variable domain is DSGVTQTPKHLITATGQRVTLRCSPRSGDLSVYWYQQSLDQGLQFLIQYYNGEERAKGNILERFSAQQFPDLHSELNLSSLELGDSALYFCASSPVAGGPYNEQFFGPGTRLTVL.

This clonotype has only a few counts. The chain employs TRBV20-1 and TRBJ2-1; D not certain. CDR1 and CDR2 (germline): DFQATT, SNEGSKA (reference sequence). Trimming stripped 7 bases from V and 0 bases from J, with 13 bases between. This CDR3 spans 14 amino acids. CDR3 DNA sequence: TGCAGTGTTAAAGCCCTTAGCTCCTACAATGAGCAGTTCTTC. Its translation is CSVKALSSYNEQFF.

In its sample, this clonotype was seen once. With a much larger clone just one base away, this may be a read error. This CDR3 fails to terminate in the conserved phenylalanine or tryptophan, so it likely reflects a read error. The CDR3 here is CASSKTRDSSYEQYL. CDR3 sequence (DNA): TGTGCCAGCAGTAAGACCCGGGACAGCTCCTACGAGCAGTACCTC. V usage is TRBV6-2 or TRBV6-3 and J usage is TRBJ2-7, with 7 bases fitting TRBD1. This CDR3 comprises 15 residues. The germline gives CDR1 MNHEY, CDR2 SVGEGT. The V gene end was trimmed by 5 bases and the J gene end by 0 bases; junction bases not matched to a gene: 7.

A word on this clonotype: It may be a read error: a sequence one base away is much more abundant. V usage is TRBV29-1 and J usage is TRBJ2-5, with D perhaps matching TRBD1 (5 bases). CDR1 and CDR2 from the germline V gene are SQVTM and ANQGSEA. The V gene lost 5 bases and the J gene lost 7 bases, with 11 bases spanning the gap. The CDR3 extends over 11 amino acids. The CDR3 sequence is CSVNTQGTQYF. The CDR3 DNA sequence: TGCAGCGTTAACACCCAGGGGACCCAGTACTTC.

This clonotype was observed a single time. A much larger clone lies a single base off, so this may be a read error. The chain is built from TRBV10-2 and TRBJ1-1; D uncertain. CDR1 is WSHSY and CDR2 is SAAADI in the germline V gene. The CDR3 sequence is 12 residues long. The DNA of the CDR3 is TGCGCCAGCATGAGTGGAACCACTGGAGCTTTCTTT. Amino acids: CASMSGTTGAFF.

This clonotype was seen many times. CDR3 in amino acids: CASSQDRSGFSYNEQFF. The CDR3 DNA follows: TGCGCCAGCAGCCAAGATCGCTCTGGGTTTTCCTACAATGAGCAGTTCTTC. The V gene is TRBV4-3, the J gene TRBJ2-1, with D unresolved. This CDR3 contains 17 residues. CDR1 is LGHNA and CDR2 is YSLEER in the germline V gene. Trimming shortened V by 0 bases and J by 1 base, and 13 bases separated the two germline ends.

This clonotype was seen many times. This sequence joins TRBV7-9 and TRBJ2-3, with D hard to call. Germline CDR1 and CDR2: SEHNR and FQNEAQ (reference sequence). This CDR3 is built from 13 residues. Trimming removed 3 bases from V and 5 bases from J, with 9 bases in between. CDR3 sequence: CASSFGKEDTQYF. CDR3 DNA sequence: TGTGCCAGCAGCTTTGGGAAAGAAGATACGCAGTATTTT.

As concerns this clonotype: This could be a read error, since a much larger clone is one nucleotide away. This CDR3 is missing its conserved last phenylalanine or tryptophan, likely due to a read error. This chain links TRBV20-1 with TRBJ2-5, with 14 bases identical to TRBD2. The CDR3 runs to 14 residues. The V gene's germline CDR1 is DFQATT and CDR2 SNEGSKA (reference sequence). J lost 3 bases, V lost 6 bases, and 3 bases had no gene match. The CDR3 DNA sequence: TGCAGTGCAACGGGACTAGCGGGAGAAGAGACCCAGTACCTC. This codes for CSATGLAGEETQYL.

In its sample, this clonotype was seen many times. The chain is built from TRBV9 and TRBJ1-1; TRBD1 matches 8 bases. Germline trimming cut 4 bases from V and 5 bases from J; bases unmatched to any gene: 13. Germline V gene sequence: CDR1 SGDLS, CDR2 YYNGEE. The CDR3 has 16 amino acids. The CDR3 bases are TGTGCCAGCAGCCCTCAGATTACAGGGGGGGGGACTGAAGCTTTCTTT. This encodes CASSPQITGGGTEAFF. Together with reference TRBV9 and TRBJ1-1, the CDR3 gives the full variable domain: DSGVTQTPKHLITATGQRVTLRCSPRSGDLSVYWYQQSLDQGLQFLIQYYNGEERAKGNILERFSAQQFPDLHSELNLSSLELGDSALYFCASSPQITGGGTEAFFGQGTRLTVV.

The chain employs TRBV9 and TRBJ2-2, with TRBD1 matching 7 bases. Germline-derived CDR1 and CDR2 are SGDLS and YYNGEE. The CDR3 loop spans 16 amino acids. After removal of 3 bases from V and 4 bases from J, the junction contained 9 bases not matched to a gene. CDR3 sequence reads: CASSGRQGSSTGELFF. CDR3 in DNA: TGTGCCAGCAGCGGACGACAGGGTTCCTCCACCGGGGAGCTGTTTTTT.

This clonotype was counted a few times. The V and J genes are TRBV6-5 and TRBJ2-7; TRBD1 agrees at 10 bases. The germline V gene has CDR1 MNHEY and CDR2 SVGAGI. The V segment lost 4 bases and the J segment 7 bases; nucleotides outside the gene matches: 7. The CDR3 is made up of 14 amino acids. The DNA of the CDR3 is TGTGCCAGCAGTTGGGCCGGGACAGGGGTAGAGCAGTACTTC. Translating gives CASSWAGTGVEQYF.

This clonotype was observed many times. The V and J genes are TRBV6-2 or TRBV6-3 and TRBJ2-1; perhaps TRBD1 as D (6 bases). Germline loops: CDR1 MNHEY, CDR2 SVGEGT. Deletions cut 6 bases from V and 8 bases from J, with 14 bases between. The CDR3 covers 13 residues. CDR3: CASRSPGVDEQFF. CDR3 coding DNA: TGTGCCAGCAGATCCCCAGGGGTCGATGAGCAGTTCTTC.